A selection of T cell receptor beta chains follows, all from one sample in a study of T cell responses to AZD1222 COVID-19 vaccine. Some clones are missing from TCRdb's copy, which holds only in-frame ones; the method was immunoSEQ multiplex PCR. The sample yields 150,000 to 200,000 clones, about 90% seen once. The sequences come from peripheral blood, collected 28 days after the second AZD1222 dose. Receptors were obtained from an adult who received the AZD1222 COVID-19 vaccine. Both conserved end residues are part of each CDR3. Each record gives: V gene, clone size, CDR3 protein. A clone size is listed for some rows: how often the clone was seen (once, few, many), or a class if it is expanded.

v_call: TRBV5-1; clone_size: NA; cdr3_aa: CASSWDRGDRGSYEQYF
v_call: TRBV5-1; clone_size: NA; cdr3_aa: CASSLGVRGDNEQFF
v_call: TRBV7-2; clone_size: NA; cdr3_aa: CASSLGGRIINTQYF
v_call: TRBV5-1; clone_size: NA; cdr3_aa: CASSGRIGGVAGGLETQYF
v_call: TRBV6-9; clone_size: NA; cdr3_aa: CASRQGRGGEKLFF
v_call: TRBV19; clone_size: NA; cdr3_aa: CASSRTGYEQYF
v_call: TRBV7-2; clone_size: once; cdr3_aa: CASSRQSNEQFF
v_call: TRBV2; clone_size: NA; cdr3_aa: CASSVKDQETQYF
v_call: TRBV21-1; clone_size: NA; cdr3_aa: CASSKGQGKYGYTF
v_call: TRBV2; clone_size: NA; cdr3_aa: CASSEGLDQAFF
v_call: TRBV5-4; clone_size: NA; cdr3_aa: CASSGGQGRKETQYF
v_call: TRBV19; clone_size: NA; cdr3_aa: CASSIRQGVQPQHF
v_call: TRBV12-5; clone_size: NA; cdr3_aa: CASGLGQGVNDEQFF
v_call: TRBV15; clone_size: NA; cdr3_aa: CATSGSSGTQYF
v_call: TRBV9; clone_size: NA; cdr3_aa: CASSVGGNAGNSYGYTF
v_call: TRBV7-9; clone_size: NA; cdr3_aa: CASSSSLAGAAYNEQFF
v_call: TRBV6-5; clone_size: NA; cdr3_aa: CASSYSKVVSHEQYF
v_call: TRBV28; clone_size: NA; cdr3_aa: CASSLLEGRSYEQYF
v_call: TRBV28; clone_size: NA; cdr3_aa: CASRGVGPYEQYF
v_call: TRBV6-5; clone_size: NA; cdr3_aa: CASRLDRDTGELFF
v_call: TRBV19; clone_size: NA; cdr3_aa: CASSTGTNTGELFF
v_call: TRBV7-9; clone_size: NA; cdr3_aa: CASSSTGTGGDEQYF
v_call: TRBV6-5; clone_size: once; cdr3_aa: CASIPGGSYGYTF
v_call: TRBV5-6; clone_size: NA; cdr3_aa: CASSLIGGASDEQYF
v_call: TRBV5-1; clone_size: NA; cdr3_aa: CASSPGFSTDTQYF
v_call: TRBV5-1; clone_size: once; cdr3_aa: CASSQGPNTGELFF
v_call: TRBV11-2; clone_size: NA; cdr3_aa: CASSHAGQGAGEQYF
v_call: TRBV6-1; clone_size: few; cdr3_aa: CASSEGTPYGYTF
v_call: TRBV9; clone_size: NA; cdr3_aa: CASNHRASSGANVLTF
v_call: TRBV6-5; clone_size: NA; cdr3_aa: CASRQGNSGNTIYF
v_call: TRBV27; clone_size: NA; cdr3_aa: CASSHMFTDTQYF
v_call: TRBV28; clone_size: once; cdr3_aa: CASSPTQGWGTDTQYF
v_call: TRBV15; clone_size: NA; cdr3_aa: CATSRVLSGANVLTF
v_call: TRBV7-9; clone_size: NA; cdr3_aa: CASSLGAGGSGANVLTF
v_call: TRBV5-4; clone_size: NA; cdr3_aa: CASSLPGKSGATSTDTQYF
v_call: TRBV5-1; clone_size: NA; cdr3_aa: CASSLGAGNTEAFF
v_call: TRBV7-8; clone_size: once; cdr3_aa: CASSLSPPGGTEAFF
v_call: TRBV5-1; clone_size: NA; cdr3_aa: CASSLESTSLGNTIYF
v_call: TRBV3-1/TRBV3-2; clone_size: once; cdr3_aa: CASSQVVAGGDTQYF
v_call: TRBV12-3/TRBV12-4; clone_size: NA; cdr3_aa: CASSLLGTGELFF
v_call: TRBV3-1/TRBV3-2; clone_size: few; cdr3_aa: CASSPQGGQDNVYGYTF
v_call: TRBV29-1; clone_size: NA; cdr3_aa: CSVISGLNTEAFF
v_call: TRBV6-5; clone_size: NA; cdr3_aa: CASSPKQGREAFF
v_call: TRBV28; clone_size: NA; cdr3_aa: CASSYRDRGRHEQYF
v_call: TRBV14; clone_size: NA; cdr3_aa: CASSQDMRGYTF
v_call: TRBV3-1/TRBV3-2; clone_size: NA; cdr3_aa: CASSQGKARNTEAFF
v_call: TRBV5-1; clone_size: NA; cdr3_aa: CASSLAQGAGELFF
v_call: TRBV5-1; clone_size: NA; cdr3_aa: CASSLGTSYGYTF
v_call: TRBV11-1; clone_size: NA; cdr3_aa: CASKGPYGYTF
v_call: TRBV14; clone_size: few; cdr3_aa: CASSQGPPQPRGPYSNQPQHF
v_call: TRBV10-3; clone_size: NA; cdr3_aa: CAIRIQGPGNTIYF
v_call: TRBV19; clone_size: NA; cdr3_aa: CASSIGGQSNQPQHF
v_call: TRBV5-1; clone_size: few; cdr3_aa: CASSFRGRTAGELFF